Sequencing of this TCR beta chain was carried out in a study of blood T cell repertoires in COVID-19. On the study more broadly: There were acute and convalescent COVID-19 samples, and they came from the United States, Italy and Spain. Sources were T cells, B-cell-depleted T cells, or PBMCs; the material itself was cDNA or gDNA.

V was pared by 3 bases and J by 2 bases, with 3 bases of the junction left unmatched. Germline assignment: CDR1 SGHRS and CDR2 YFSETQ. The length of the CDR3 is 14 residues. Per the original methods: Reference gene primer amplification gave nucleated cell count estimates. Using immunoSEQ multiplex PCR, the repertoire was profiled, and TCRdb retains in-frame clones only, with some absent. V and J calls and clone size are those listed in that table; D and trimming were worked out from the DNA. The sample has about 63,000 clones; about 88% are singletons. This clonotype originated in a human donor in a cohort sampled during active COVID-19. V gene TRBV5-1 combines with J gene TRBJ2-7; 9 nucleotides line up with TRBD1. The sample taken for sequencing was peripheral blood. The CDR3 DNA is TGCGCCAGCAGCTCGGGACAGGGTACCTACGAGCAGTACTTC. Protein: CASSSGQGTYEQYF.